A single sample is the source of the 14 T cell receptor beta chains below, sequenced in a study of cytomegalovirus exposure and HLA in healthy donors. Researchers ran the PCR with 60 Vbeta and 13 Jbeta primers. Profiling relied on immunoSEQ multiplex PCR, and the TCRdb table lists in-frame clones only, not all of them. The sample yields about 230,000 clones, 80% to 90% seen once. The specimen sequenced was PBMCs. Every receptor here comes from a girl under 10 years old in good health and CMV-seronegative.

The chain recombines TRBV5-1 with TRBJ1-2; 7 nucleotides agree with TRBD1. The V gene's germline CDR1 is SGHRS and CDR2 YFSETQ. There are 15 residues in the CDR3. V gave up 4 bases and J gave up 4 bases; unmatched junction bases: 10. CDR3 region: CASSPSSGGVYGYTF. CDR3 coding DNA: TGCGCCAGCAGCCCATCGTCAGGGGGAGTCTATGGCTACACCTTC.

This clone was recorded only once. The chain employs TRBV5-1 and TRBJ2-3, with 9 nucleotides matching TRBD1. In germline, CDR1 is SGHRS, CDR2 YFSETQ. Unmatched junction bases numbered 8, after V lost 4 bases and J lost 2 bases. This CDR3 region has 16 residues. In DNA, the CDR3 is TGCGCCAGCAGCAGGGGACAGGGTGGACCCACAGATACGCAGTATTTT. This translates into CASSRGQGGPTDTQYF.

The V gene is TRBV7-2, the J gene TRBJ2-4, with a possible D match to TRBD2 (5 bases). In germline, CDR1 is SGHTA, CDR2 FQGNSA. This CDR3 comprises 19 residues. V gave up 6 bases and J gave up 0 bases, with 24 bases separating them. CDR3 residues: CASRTGSELTLLAKNIQYF. In DNA form, the CDR3 reads TGTGCCAGCAGGACGGGGAGTGAGCTAACCCTATTAGCCAAAAACATTCAGTACTTC.

This clone was seen only a few times. V and J are TRBV27 and TRBJ2-7; 7 bases map to TRBD2. The trim removed 5 bases at V and 0 bases at J, leaving 10 bases unmatched. The CDR3 length is 16 residues. The V gene's germline CDR1 is MNHEY and CDR2 SMNVEV (reference sequence). The CDR3 region is CASSTFPRDYSYEQYF. CDR3 nucleotide sequence: TGTGCCAGCAGTACCTTCCCCCGGGACTACTCCTACGAGCAGTACTTC.

The J gene is TRBJ2-3, the V gene TRBV7-9; D remains unclear. The germline gives CDR1 SEHNR, CDR2 FQNEAQ (reference sequence). This CDR3 is 12 amino acids long. Trimming took 3 bases from V and 8 from J, leaving 9 bases between them. CDR3 nucleotides: TGTGCCAGCAGCTTCCAGGCAGGTACGCAGTATTTT. It is translated as CASSFQAGTQYF.

V gene TRBV28 combines with J gene TRBJ1-1, with a weak D call TRBD1 (5 bases). Germline CDR1 is MDHEN and CDR2 is SYDVKM. This CDR3 contains 10 residues. The germline V and J ends were trimmed by 6 bases and 7 bases, with 6 bases remaining between them. The CDR3 DNA follows: TGTGCCAGCAGGGGACTTGAAGCTTTCTTT. It yields the protein CASRGLEAFF.

The rearrangement uses TRBV7-9 and TRBJ1-1, with D perhaps matching TRBD1 (6 bases). The length of the CDR3 is 14 residues. Trimming left V 6 bases short and J 1 base short, with 12 bases between. Germline V gene lookup returns CDR1 SEHNR and CDR2 FQNEAQ (reference sequence). The CDR3 reads CASRPKTGNTEAFF. In nucleotides, the CDR3 is TGTGCCAGCAGACCTAAGACAGGGAACACTGAAGCTTTCTTT. The full variable domain, completed using reference TRBV7-9 and TRBJ1-1, is DTGVSQNPRHKITKRGQNVTFRCDPISEHNRLYWYRQTLGQGPEFLTYFQNEAQLEKSRLLSDRFSAERPKGSFSTLEIQRTEQGDSAMYLCASRPKTGNTEAFFGQGTRLTVV.

V gene TRBV6-6 combines with J gene TRBJ2-1; 8 positions agree with TRBD2. With 8 bases clipped from V and 2 bases from J, the junction kept 5 bases outside the gene matches. CDR1 MNHNY and CDR2 SVGAGI come from the germline V gene (reference sequence). The CDR3 has 14 amino acids. The CDR3 DNA reads as TGTGCCAGCCAAGGACTAGCCGCCTACAATGAGCAGTTCTTC. Protein: CASQGLAAYNEQFF.

The chain employs TRBV6-5 and TRBJ2-1; 8 positions agree with TRBD2. This CDR3 region has 14 residues. Germline lookup yields CDR1 MNHEY and CDR2 SVGAGI. With 7 bases clipped from V and 10 bases from J, the junction kept 12 bases outside the gene matches. The CDR3, as DNA: TGTGCCAGCATTAATTCCGGGACTAGTCGGGAGCAGTTCTTC. Protein product: CASINSGTSREQFF.

This chain joins TRBV6-5 and TRBJ1-1; D unresolved. The length of the CDR3 is 13 residues. Germline CDR1 reads MNHEY; CDR2 reads SVGAGI. The V end lost 5 bases, the J end lost 10 bases, and 17 bases lay between the germline ends. CDR3 amino acids: CASSPLEGIGAFF. CDR3 nucleotide sequence: TGTGCCAGCAGTCCGCTCGAGGGAATTGGAGCTTTCTTT.

With regard to this clone: Other DNA sequences from this sample encode an identical CDR3 as well. The chain recombines TRBV27 with TRBJ2-7; TRBD2 is a possible D gene (5 bases). CDR3 length equals 12 residues. Germline CDR1 and CDR2: MNHEY and SMNVEV (reference sequence). The V and J ends lost 5 bases and 3 bases respectively, with 8 bases between them. The CDR3 spells CASSGGGYEQYF. The CDR3 DNA follows: TGTGCCAGCAGTGGAGGTGGCTACGAGCAGTACTTC.

The genes are TRBV12-5 and TRBJ2-5; D gene ambiguous. This CDR3 is 13 amino acids long. V gave up 2 bases and J gave up 3 bases, with 7 bases separating them. The V gene's germline CDR1 is LGHNT and CDR2 FRNRAP. As DNA, the CDR3 is TGTGCTAGTGGTTTGTGGAGCAAAGAGACCCAGTACTTC. This sequence encodes CASGLWSKETQYF.

J is TRBJ2-7 and V is TRBV14, with 7 nucleotides matching TRBD1. The junction had 11 bases not matched to a gene; V was cut back by 0 bases and J by 3 bases. The length of the CDR3 is 17 residues. In germline, CDR1 is SGHDN, CDR2 FVKESK. In DNA, the CDR3 is TGTGCCAGCAGCCAAGATGAGGTACGGGGACAGTACTACGAGCAGTACTTC. It is translated as CASSQDEVRGQYYEQYF.

Worth noting for this clone: Because the CDR3 is missing its conserved closing phenylalanine or tryptophan, this is likely a read error. The chain recombines TRBV10-3 with TRBJ1-1, with D possibly matching TRBD1 (5 bases). With 7 bases removed from V and 0 bases from J, the gap between germline ends came to 12 bases. Germline CDR1 ENHRY, CDR2 SYGVKD. This CDR3 has 14 residues. Here the CDR3 reads CAIKNQGLNTEAFL. CDR3 nucleotide sequence: TGTGCCATCAAAAACCAGGGCTTGAACACTGAAGCTTTCCTT.